This paragraph reports one T cell receptor beta chain. V was pared by 2 bases and J by 1 base, with 11 bases between. The CDR3 spans 15 residues. Per germline, CDR1 WSHSY and CDR2 SAAADI. The treatment here: approximately 18 received Ad26.COV2.S at low or high dose, single or two shots; roughly five received placebo; per-sample allocation not given. Day 63 after the first injection of vaccine or placebo was the sampling time. Boston hosted the donor, who was an adult aged 18-55 years. This sample stems from a study of Ad26.COV2.S vaccination and SARS-CoV-2 variants. Study overall: Once or twice, 56 days apart, Ad26.COV2.S was delivered intramuscularly.

Measured with immunoSEQ multiplex PCR; TCRdb has only the in-frame clones, and not every one. This sample has more than 300,000 clones; more than 85% occur once, and the top ten carry approximately 4.5%. Sample: peripheral blood, taken in a trial of Ad26.COV2.S vaccine versus placebo. This receptor was obtained from a person aged 18-65 years who received the Ad26.COV2.S COVID-19 vaccine or a placebo. The chain recombines TRBV10-2 with TRBJ1-1; a weak D match, TRBD1 (5 bases). Here the CDR3 reads CASSERQPRNTEAFF. The CDR3 coding sequence is TGCGCCAGCAGTGAGAGACAGCCACGGAACACTGAAGCTTTCTTT.